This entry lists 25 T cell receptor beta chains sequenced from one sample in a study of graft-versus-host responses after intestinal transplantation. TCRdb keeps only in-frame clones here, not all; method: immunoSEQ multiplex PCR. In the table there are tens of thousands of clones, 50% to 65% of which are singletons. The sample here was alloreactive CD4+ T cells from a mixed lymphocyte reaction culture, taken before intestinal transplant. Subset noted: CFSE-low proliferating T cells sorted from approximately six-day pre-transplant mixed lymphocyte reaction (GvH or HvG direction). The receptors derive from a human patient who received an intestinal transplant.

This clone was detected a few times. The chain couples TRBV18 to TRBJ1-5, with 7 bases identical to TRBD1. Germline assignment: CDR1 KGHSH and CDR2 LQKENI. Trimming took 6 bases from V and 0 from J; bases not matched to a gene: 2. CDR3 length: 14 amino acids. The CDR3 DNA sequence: TGTGCCAGCTCCGGGACAGATAGCAATCAGCCCCAGCATTTT. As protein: CASSGTDSNQPQHF.

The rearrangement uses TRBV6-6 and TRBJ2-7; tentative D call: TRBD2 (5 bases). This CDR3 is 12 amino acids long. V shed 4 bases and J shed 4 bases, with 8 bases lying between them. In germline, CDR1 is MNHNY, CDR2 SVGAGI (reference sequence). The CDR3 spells CASSSPGYEQYF. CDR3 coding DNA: TGTGCCAGCAGTTCCCCGGGATACGAGCAGTACTTC.

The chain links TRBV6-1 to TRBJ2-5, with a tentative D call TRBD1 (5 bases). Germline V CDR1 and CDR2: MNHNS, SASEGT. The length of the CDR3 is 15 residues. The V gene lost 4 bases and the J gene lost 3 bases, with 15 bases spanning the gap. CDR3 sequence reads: CASSVVSGLEETQYF. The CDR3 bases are TGTGCCAGCAGTGTGGTATCAGGGTTGGAAGAGACCCAGTACTTC.

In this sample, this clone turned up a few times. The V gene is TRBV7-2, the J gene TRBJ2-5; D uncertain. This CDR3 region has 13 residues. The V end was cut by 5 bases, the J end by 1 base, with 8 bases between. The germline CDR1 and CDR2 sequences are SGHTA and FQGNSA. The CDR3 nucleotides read TGTGCCAGCAGCCCTTCCCCCCAAGAGACCCAGTACTTC. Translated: CASSPSPQETQYF.

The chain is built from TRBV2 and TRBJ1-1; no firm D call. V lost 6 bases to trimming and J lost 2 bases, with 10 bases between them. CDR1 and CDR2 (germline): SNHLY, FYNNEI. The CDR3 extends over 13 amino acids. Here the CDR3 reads CASRRYTNTEAFF. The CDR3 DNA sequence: TGTGCCAGCAGGAGGTACACCAACACTGAAGCTTTCTTT.

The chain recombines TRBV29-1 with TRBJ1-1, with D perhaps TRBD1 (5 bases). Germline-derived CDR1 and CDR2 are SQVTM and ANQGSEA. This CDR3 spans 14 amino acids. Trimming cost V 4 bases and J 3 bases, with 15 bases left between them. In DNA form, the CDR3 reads TGCAGCGTTGTATCACGGGGGAGGGACACTGAAGCTTTCTTT. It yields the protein CSVVSRGRDTEAFF.

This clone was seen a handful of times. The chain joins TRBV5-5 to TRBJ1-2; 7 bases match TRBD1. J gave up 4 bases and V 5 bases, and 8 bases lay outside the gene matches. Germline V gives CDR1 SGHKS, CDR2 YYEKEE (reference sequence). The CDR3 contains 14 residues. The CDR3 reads CASSLTGTSYGYTF. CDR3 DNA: TGTGCCAGCAGTTTGACAGGGACTAGCTATGGCTACACCTTC.

CDR3 loop: CASSFSTSGYEQYF. The DNA for the CDR3 is TGTGCCAGCAGTTTTTCCACTAGCGGGTACGAGCAGTACTTC. The rearrangement links TRBV28 to TRBJ2-7; TRBD2 aligns across 9 bases. The trim removed 3 bases at V and 4 bases at J, leaving 4 bases unmatched. Looked up from germline, CDR1 is MDHEN and CDR2 is SYDVKM. The CDR3 length is 14 residues.

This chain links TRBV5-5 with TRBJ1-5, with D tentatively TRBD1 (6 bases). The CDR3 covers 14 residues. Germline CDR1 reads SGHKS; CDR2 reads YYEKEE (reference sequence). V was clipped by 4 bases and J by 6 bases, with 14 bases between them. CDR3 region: CASSAQGRTQPQHF. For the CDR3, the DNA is TGTGCCAGCAGCGCACAGGGTAGGACTCAGCCCCAGCATTTT. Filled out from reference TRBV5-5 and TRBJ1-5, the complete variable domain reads DAGVTQSPTHLIKTRGQQVTLRCSPISGHKSVSWYQQVLGQGPQFIFQYYEKEERGRGNFPDRFSARQFPNYSSELNVNALLLGDSALYLCASSAQGRTQPQHFGDGTRLSIL.

CDR3 loop: CSVGTGAYNEQFF. The CDR3 DNA reads as TGCAGCGTCGGGACAGGGGCCTACAATGAGCAGTTCTTC. This sequence joins TRBV29-1 and TRBJ2-1; TRBD1 matches at 10 bases. Unmatched junction bases numbered 1, after V lost 6 bases and J lost 2 bases. CDR3 length equals 13 residues. Germline loops: CDR1 SQVTM, CDR2 ANQGSEA.

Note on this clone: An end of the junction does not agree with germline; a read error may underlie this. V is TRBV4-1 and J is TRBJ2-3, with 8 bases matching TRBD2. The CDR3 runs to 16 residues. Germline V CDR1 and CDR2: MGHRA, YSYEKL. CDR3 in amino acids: CASSQEGGGNTGTQYF. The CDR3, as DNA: TGCGCCAGCAGCCAAGAGGGCGGGGGGAACACAGGTACGCAGTATTTT.

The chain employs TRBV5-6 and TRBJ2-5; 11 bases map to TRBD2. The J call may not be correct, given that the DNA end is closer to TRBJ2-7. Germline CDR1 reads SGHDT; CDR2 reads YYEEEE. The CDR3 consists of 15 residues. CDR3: CASSLGGLAAYEQYF. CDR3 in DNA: TGTGCCAGCAGCTTGGGGGGACTAGCGGCCTACGAGCAGTACTTC.

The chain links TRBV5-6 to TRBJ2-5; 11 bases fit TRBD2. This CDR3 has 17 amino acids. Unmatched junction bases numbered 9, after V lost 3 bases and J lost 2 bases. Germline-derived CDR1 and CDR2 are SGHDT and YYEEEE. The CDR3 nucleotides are TGTGCCAGCAGCTCACCTACTAGCGGGAGTCTGCAAGAGACCCAGTACTTC. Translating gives CASSSPTSGSLQETQYF.

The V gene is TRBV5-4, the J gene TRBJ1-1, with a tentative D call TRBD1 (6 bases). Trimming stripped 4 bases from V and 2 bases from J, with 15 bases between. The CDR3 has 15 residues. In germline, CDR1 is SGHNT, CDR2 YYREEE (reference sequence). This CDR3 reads CASSLGHRINTEAFF. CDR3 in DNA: TGTGCCAGCAGCCTGGGACACCGGATAAACACTGAAGCTTTCTTT.

The DNA for the CDR3 is TGTGCCAGCAGCTCCCGGTATAGGGGTCTCTACGAGCAGTACTTC. This codes for CASSSRYRGLYEQYF. The chain couples TRBV7-9 to TRBJ2-7, with a weak D call TRBD1 (5 bases). The CDR3 covers 15 residues. V lost 4 bases to trimming and J lost 3 bases, with 16 bases between them. Germline V gene sequence: CDR1 SEHNR, CDR2 FQNEAQ (reference sequence).

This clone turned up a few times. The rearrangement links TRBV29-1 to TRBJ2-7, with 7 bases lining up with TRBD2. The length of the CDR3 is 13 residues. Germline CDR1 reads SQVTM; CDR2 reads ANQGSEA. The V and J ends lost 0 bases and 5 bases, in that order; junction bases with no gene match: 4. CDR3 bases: TGCAGCGTTGAAGAGGGAGGGCCGCACGAGCAGTACTTC. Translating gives CSVEEGGPHEQYF.

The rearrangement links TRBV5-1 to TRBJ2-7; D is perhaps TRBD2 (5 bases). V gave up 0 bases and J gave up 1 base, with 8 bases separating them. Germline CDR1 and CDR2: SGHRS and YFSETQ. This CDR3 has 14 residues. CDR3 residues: CASSLVPGSYEQYF. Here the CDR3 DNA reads TGCGCCAGCAGCTTGGTGCCGGGATCCTACGAGCAGTACTTC. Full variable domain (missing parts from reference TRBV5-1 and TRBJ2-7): KAGVTQTPRYLIKTRGQQVTLSCSPISGHRSVSWYQQTPGQGLQFLFEYFSETQRNKGNFPGRFSGRQFSNSRSEMNVSTLELGDSALYLCASSLVPGSYEQYFGPGTRLTVT.

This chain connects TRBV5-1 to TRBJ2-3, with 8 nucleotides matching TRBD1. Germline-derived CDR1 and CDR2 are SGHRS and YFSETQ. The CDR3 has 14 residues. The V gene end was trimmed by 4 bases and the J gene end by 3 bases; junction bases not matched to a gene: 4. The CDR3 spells CASSPRTGTDTQYF. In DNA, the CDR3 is TGCGCCAGCAGCCCCAGGACAGGGACAGATACGCAGTATTTT. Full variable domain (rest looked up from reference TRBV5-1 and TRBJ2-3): KAGVTQTPRYLIKTRGQQVTLSCSPISGHRSVSWYQQTPGQGLQFLFEYFSETQRNKGNFPGRFSGRQFSNSRSEMNVSTLELGDSALYLCASSPRTGTDTQYFGPGTRLTVL.

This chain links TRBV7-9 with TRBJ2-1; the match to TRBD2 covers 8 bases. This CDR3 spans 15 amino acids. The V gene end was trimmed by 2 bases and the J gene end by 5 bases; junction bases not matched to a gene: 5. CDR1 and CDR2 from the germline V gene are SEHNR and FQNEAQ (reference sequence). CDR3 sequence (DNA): TGTGCCAGCAGCTTATATACTAGCGGCGACAATGAGCAGTTCTTC. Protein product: CASSLYTSGDNEQFF.

In nucleotides, the CDR3 is TGTGCCAGCAGTCCGCGCTCCTACAATGAGCAGTTCTTC. Its protein is CASSPRSYNEQFF. This chain joins TRBV11-2 and TRBJ2-1; D ambiguous. The CDR3 consists of 13 residues. V lost 6 bases and J lost 0, with 6 bases in between. The germline gives CDR1 SGHAT, CDR2 FQNNGV.

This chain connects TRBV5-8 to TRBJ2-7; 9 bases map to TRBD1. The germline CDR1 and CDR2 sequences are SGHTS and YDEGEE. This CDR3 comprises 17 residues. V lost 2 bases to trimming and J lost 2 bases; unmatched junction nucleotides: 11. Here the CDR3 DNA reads TGTGCCAGCAGCTTACAGGGGGCATCGAGTTTTACCTACGAGCAGTACTTC. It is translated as CASSLQGASSFTYEQYF.

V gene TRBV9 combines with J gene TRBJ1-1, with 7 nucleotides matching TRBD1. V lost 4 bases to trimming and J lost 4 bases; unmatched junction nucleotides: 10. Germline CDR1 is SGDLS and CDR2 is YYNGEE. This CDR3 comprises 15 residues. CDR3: CASSPWDSWATEAFF. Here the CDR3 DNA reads TGTGCCAGCAGCCCCTGGGACAGCTGGGCCACTGAAGCTTTCTTT.

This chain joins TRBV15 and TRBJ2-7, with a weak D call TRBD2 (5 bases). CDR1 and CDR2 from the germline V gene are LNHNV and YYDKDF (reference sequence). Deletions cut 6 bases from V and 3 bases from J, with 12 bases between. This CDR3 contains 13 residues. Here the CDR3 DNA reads TGTGCCACCAGGGACCCCCGGGGCTACGAGCAGTACTTC. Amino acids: CATRDPRGYEQYF.

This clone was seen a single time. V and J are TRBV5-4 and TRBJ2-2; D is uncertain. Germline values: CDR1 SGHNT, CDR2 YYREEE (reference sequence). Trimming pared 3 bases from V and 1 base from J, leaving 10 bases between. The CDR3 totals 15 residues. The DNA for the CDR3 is TGTGCCAGCAGCTCTCCGTCCAGGAACACCGGGGAGCTGTTTTTT. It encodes CASSSPSRNTGELFF.

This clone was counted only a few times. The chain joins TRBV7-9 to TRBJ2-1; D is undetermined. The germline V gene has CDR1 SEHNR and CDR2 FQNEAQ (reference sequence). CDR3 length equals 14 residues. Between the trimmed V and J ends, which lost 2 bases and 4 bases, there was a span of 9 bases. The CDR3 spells CASSLIGRYNEQFF. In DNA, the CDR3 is TGTGCCAGCAGCTTAATTGGCCGTTACAATGAGCAGTTCTTC.